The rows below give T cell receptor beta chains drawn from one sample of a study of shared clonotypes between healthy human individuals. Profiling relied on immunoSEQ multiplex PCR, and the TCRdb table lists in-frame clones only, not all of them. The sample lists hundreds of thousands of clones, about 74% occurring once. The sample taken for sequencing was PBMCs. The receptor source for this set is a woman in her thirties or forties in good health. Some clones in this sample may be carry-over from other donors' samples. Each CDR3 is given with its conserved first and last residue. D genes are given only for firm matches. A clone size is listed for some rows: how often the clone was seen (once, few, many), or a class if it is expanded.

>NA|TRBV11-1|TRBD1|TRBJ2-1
TGTGCCAGCCACTTTGGGGACAGGGGAAGCAATGAGCAGTTCTTC
CASHFGDRGSNEQFF
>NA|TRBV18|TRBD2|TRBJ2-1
TGTGCCAGCTCACTGGGACTAGCGGGATTAACCTACAATGAGCAGTTCTTC
CASSLGLAGLTYNEQFF
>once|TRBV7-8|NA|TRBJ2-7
TGCGCCAGCCGAGGTGGGAGCGAGCAGTACTTC
CASRGGSEQYF
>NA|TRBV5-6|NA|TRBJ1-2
TGTGCCAGCAGTTTTGACAGCGAAGAGTTCTATGGCTACACCTTC
CASSFDSEEFYGYTF
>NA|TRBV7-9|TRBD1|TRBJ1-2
TGTGCCAACGGAAGGACAGGGGGCAACTATGGCTACACCTTC
CANGRTGGNYGYTF
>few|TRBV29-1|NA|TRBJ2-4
TGCAGCGTGACCAGGGGGGGTAAAAACATTCAGTACTTC
CSVTRGGKNIQYF
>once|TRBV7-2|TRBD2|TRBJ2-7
TGTGCCAGCAGCTACTCGGGGCTAGCGGGAGTCTACGAGCAGTACTTC
CASSYSGLAGVYEQYF
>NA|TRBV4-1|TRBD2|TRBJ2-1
TGCGCCAGCAGCCAAGGAACCTGGCTAGCGGCTAACGAGAACGATGAGCAGTTCTTC
CASSQGTWLAANENDEQFF
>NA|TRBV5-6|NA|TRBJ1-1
TGTGCCAGCAGCCGGGACACAACGAACACTGAAGCTTTCTTT
CASSRDTTNTEAFF
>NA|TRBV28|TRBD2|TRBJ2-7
TGTGCCAGCAGCACCAAGACTAGCGGGTCCTACGAGCAGTACTTC
CASSTKTSGSYEQYF
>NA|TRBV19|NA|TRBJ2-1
TGTGCCAGTAGTATAGCGTCAAGCTCCTACAATGAGCAGTTCTTC
CASSIASSSYNEQFF
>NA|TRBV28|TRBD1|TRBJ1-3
TGTGCCAGCAGGTCCGACAGGGTGACCGGAAACACCATATATTTT
CASRSDRVTGNTIYF
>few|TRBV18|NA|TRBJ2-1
TGTGCCAGCTCACCACAGGAGTACAATGAGCAGTTCTTC
CASSPQEYNEQFF
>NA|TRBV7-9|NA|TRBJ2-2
TGTGCCAGCAGCCGTGGGGGACTCACCGGGGAGCTGTTTTTT
CASSRGGLTGELFF
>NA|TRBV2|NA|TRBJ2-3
TGTGCCAGCAGTGAAGGGACTCCGCAGTATTTT
CASSEGTPQYF
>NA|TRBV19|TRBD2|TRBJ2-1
TGTGCCAGTAGTACCCGACTAGCGGGAGGACGGAATGAGCAGTTCTTC
CASSTRLAGGRNEQFF
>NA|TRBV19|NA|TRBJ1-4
TGTGCCAGTAGTATACCGGGGGTAAATGAAAAACTGTTTTTT
CASSIPGVNEKLFF
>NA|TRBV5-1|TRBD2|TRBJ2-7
TGCGCCAGCAGCTTGGGCGGGGCTAGCGGCTCCTACGAGCAGTACTTC
CASSLGGASGSYEQYF
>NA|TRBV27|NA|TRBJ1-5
TGTGCCAGCAGTTTATCGGGGGGGCTGAGAAATCAGCCCCAGCATTTT
CASSLSGGLRNQPQHF
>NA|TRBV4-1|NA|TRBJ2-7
TGCGCCAGCAGCCAGCCGCTTAGGGGACGGAGGCGTGTCTACGAGCAGTACTTC
CASSQPLRGRRRVYEQYF
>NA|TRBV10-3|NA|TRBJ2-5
TGTGCCATCAGAAACGATAGGGACCACCAAGAGACCCAGTACTTC
CAIRNDRDHQETQYF
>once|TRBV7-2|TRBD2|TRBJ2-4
TGTGCCAGCAGCTTACTTGGGGACTACCAAAACATTCAGTACTTC
CASSLLGDYQNIQYF
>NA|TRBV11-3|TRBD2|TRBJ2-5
TGTGCCAGCAGCCTCGGGACTAGCGGGGCGAGCCCCCAAGAGACCCAGTACTTC
CASSLGTSGASPQETQYF
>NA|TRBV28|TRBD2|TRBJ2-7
TGTGCCAGCAGTCTCCCCGGGACTACAACCTACGAGCAGTACTTC
CASSLPGTTTYEQYF
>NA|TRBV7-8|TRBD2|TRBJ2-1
TGTGGGGTAGGGCTAGCGGGAAGGGTCGATGAGCAGTTCTTC
CGVGLAGRVDEQFF
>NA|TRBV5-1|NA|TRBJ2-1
TGCGCCAGCAGCTCACCGGGACAAAGAAGCTCCTACAATGAGCAGTTCTTC
CASSSPGQRSSYNEQFF
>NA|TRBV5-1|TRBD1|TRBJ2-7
TGCGCCAGCAGAATCGAGACAGGGTCCCCCTACGAGCAGTACTTC
CASRIETGSPYEQYF
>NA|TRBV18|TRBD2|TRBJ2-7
TGTGCCAGCTCGCTTGGGACTAGCGGAACCTACGAGCAGTACTTC
CASSLGTSGTYEQYF
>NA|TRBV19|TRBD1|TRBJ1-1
TGTGCCAGTACCGACACCGGGACAGGACACACTGAAGCTTTCTTT
CASTDTGTGHTEAFF
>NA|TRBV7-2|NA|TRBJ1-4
TGTGCCAGCAGCTTAGGCGGGGGGGCTAATGAAAAACTGTTTTTT
CASSLGGGANEKLFF
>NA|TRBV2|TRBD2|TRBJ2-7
TGTGCCAGCAGTCCGGGACTAGGCTCCTACGAGCAGTACTTC
CASSPGLGSYEQYF
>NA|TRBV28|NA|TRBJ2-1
TGTGCCAGCAGTTTCCCAAAATACAATGAGCAGTTCTTC
CASSFPKYNEQFF
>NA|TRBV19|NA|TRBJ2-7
TGTGCCAGTAGCCCTAGGAGGGACTACGAGCAGTACTTC
CASSPRRDYEQYF
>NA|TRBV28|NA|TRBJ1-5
TGTGCTACAAAGGGCAATCAGCCCCAGCATTTT
CATKGNQPQHF
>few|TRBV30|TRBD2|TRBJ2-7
TGTGCCTGGAGTACTAGCGACGAGCAGTACTTC
CAWSTSDEQYF
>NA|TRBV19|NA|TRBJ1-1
TGTGCCATCCCCGCCTTATGCCGGGGGGCTGAAGCTTTCTTT
CAIPALCRGAEAFF
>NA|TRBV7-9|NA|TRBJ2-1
TGTGCCAGCACCCTAGCTGGTGCGGGCTCTGAGCAGTTCTTC
CASTLAGAGSEQFF
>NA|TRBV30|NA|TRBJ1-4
TGTGCCTGGAGTGTCGGGCCAGGGGTGGAAAAACTGTTTTTT
CAWSVGPGVEKLFF
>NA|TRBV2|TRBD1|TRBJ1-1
TGTGCCAGCAGCGTGGACAGGGTCACTGAAGCTTTCTTT
CASSVDRVTEAFF
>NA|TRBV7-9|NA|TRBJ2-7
TGTGCCAGCAGCTTTGCGGAGTACGAGCAGTACTTC
CASSFAEYEQYF
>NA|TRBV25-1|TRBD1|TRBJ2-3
TGTGCCACTGGAACCCCCAGGGGGCCAGGAGATACGCAGTATTTT
CATGTPRGPGDTQYF
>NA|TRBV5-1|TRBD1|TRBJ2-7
TGCGCCAGCAGCTTGCCCTCCGGGACAGAACACTACGAGCAGTACTTC
CASSLPSGTEHYEQYF
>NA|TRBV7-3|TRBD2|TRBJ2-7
TGTGCCAGCAGCCTTACTAGCGGGTACTCCTACGAGCAGTACTTC
CASSLTSGYSYEQYF
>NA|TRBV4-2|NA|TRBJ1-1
TGTGCCAGCAGCCAAGGGAGGGGCGGACTGAACACTGAAGCTTTCTTT
CASSQGRGGLNTEAFF
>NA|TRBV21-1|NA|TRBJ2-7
TGTGCCAGCAGTTGCCCGTACCGGGCCTCCCCCAGCGGCGAGCAGTACTTC
CASSCPYRASPSGEQYF
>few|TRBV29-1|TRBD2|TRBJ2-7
TGCAGCGTTGAAGATGGGACTAGCGGGAGGATCTACGAGCAGTACTTC
CSVEDGTSGRIYEQYF
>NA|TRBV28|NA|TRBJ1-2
TGTGCCAGCAGTTGGCGGGGGGACCGCGACGGAGGCTACACCTTC
CASSWRGDRDGGYTF
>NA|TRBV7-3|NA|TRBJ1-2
TGTGCCAGCACCACTGGACACCTCTATGGCTACACCTTC
CASTTGHLYGYTF
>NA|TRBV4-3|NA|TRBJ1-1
TGCGCCAGCAGCCAGGGGAGGGGGAGGACTGAAGCTTTCTTT
CASSQGRGRTEAFF
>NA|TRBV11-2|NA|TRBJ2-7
TGTGCCAGCAGCTTAAATGCTCGAGATGAGCAGTACTTC
CASSLNARDEQYF
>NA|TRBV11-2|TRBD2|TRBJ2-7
TGTGCCAGCAGCTTACGGGCTAGCGGACCCTACGAGCAGTACTTC
CASSLRASGPYEQYF
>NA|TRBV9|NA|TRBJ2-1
TGTGCCAGCAGCGTAGTAGGGGTAAATGTTGCCGAGCAGTTCTTC
CASSVVGVNVAEQFF
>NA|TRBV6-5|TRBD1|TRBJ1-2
TGTGCCAGCACTCGGGACAGGGAGAGGGGCTACACCTTC
CASTRDRERGYTF
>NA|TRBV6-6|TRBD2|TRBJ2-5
TGTGCCAGCAGTGATAGCGGGAGTATCGAGACCCAGTACTTC
CASSDSGSIETQYF